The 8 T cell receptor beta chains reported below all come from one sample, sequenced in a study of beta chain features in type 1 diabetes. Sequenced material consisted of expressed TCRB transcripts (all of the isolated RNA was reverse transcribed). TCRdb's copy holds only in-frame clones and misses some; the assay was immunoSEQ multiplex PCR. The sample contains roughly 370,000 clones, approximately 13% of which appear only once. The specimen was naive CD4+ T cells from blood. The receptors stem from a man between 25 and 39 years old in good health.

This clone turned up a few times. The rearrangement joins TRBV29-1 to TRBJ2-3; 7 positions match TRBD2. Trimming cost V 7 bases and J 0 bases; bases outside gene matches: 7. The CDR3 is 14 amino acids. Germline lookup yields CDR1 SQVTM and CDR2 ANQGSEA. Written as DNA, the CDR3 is TGCAGCGGGCGGGAGCGGCCAAGCACAGATACGCAGTATTTT. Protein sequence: CSGRERPSTDTQYF.

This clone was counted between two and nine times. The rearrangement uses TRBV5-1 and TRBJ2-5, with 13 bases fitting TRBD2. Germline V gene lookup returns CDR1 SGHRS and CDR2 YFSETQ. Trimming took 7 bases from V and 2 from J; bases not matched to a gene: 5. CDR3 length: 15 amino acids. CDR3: CASSQGLAGQETQYF. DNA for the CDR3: TGCGCCAGCTCTCAGGGACTAGCGGGACAAGAGACCCAGTACTTC.

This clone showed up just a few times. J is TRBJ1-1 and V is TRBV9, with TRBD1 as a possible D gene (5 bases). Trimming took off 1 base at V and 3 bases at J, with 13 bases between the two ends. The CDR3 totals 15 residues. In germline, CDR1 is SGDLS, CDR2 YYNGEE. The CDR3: CASSVTGGRYTEAFF. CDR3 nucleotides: TGTGCCAGCAGCGTAACAGGTGGAAGATACACTGAAGCTTTCTTT.

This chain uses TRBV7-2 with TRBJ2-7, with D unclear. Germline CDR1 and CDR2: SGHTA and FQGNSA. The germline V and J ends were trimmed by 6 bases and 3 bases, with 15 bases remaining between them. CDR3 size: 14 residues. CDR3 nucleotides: TGTGCCAGCAGTTCGGACGGACCTTTCTACGAGCAGTACTTC. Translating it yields CASSSDGPFYEQYF.

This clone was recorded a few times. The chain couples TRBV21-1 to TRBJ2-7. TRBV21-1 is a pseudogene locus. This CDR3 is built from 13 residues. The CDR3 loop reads CASSKSLDYEQYV. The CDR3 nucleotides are TGTGCCAGCAGCAAAAGTTTAGATTACGAGCAGTACGTC.

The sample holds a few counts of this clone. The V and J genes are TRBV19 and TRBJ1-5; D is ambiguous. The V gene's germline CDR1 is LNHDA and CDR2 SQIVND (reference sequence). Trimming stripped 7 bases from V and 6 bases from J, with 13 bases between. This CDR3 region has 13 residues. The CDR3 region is CASNGWVIQPQHF. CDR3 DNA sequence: TGTGCCAGTAATGGGTGGGTAATTCAGCCCCAGCATTTT. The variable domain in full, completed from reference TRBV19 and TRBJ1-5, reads DGGITQSPKYLFRKEGQNVTLSCEQNLNHDAMYWYRQDPGQGLRLIYYSQIVNDFQKGDIAEGYSVSREKKESFPLTVTSAQKNPTAFYLCASNGWVIQPQHFGDGTRLSIL.

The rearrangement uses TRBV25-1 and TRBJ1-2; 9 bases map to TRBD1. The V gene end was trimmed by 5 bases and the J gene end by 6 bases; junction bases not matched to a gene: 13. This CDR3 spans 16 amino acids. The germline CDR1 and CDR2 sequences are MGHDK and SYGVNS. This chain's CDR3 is CASSPPIAGTGNGYTF. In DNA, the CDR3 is TGTGCCAGCAGTCCTCCCATCGCCGGGACAGGGAATGGCTACACCTTC.

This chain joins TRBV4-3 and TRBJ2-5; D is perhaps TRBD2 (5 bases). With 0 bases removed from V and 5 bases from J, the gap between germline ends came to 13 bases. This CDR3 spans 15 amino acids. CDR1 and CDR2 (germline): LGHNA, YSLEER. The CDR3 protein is CASSQDKIGVETQYF. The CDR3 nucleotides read TGCGCCAGCAGCCAAGATAAGATCGGGGTGGAGACCCAGTACTTC.